This TCR beta chain stems from a study of CD8 T cells in Susac syndrome. Multiple sclerosis controls were treatment-naive patients with stable or active relapsing-remitting disease. TEMRA cells were FACS-enriched, and CD8+ and CD4+ T cells were isolated negatively. Per the germline V gene, CDR1 is SGHTA and CDR2 is FQGNSA. This CDR3 has 13 amino acids. V lost 3 bases and J lost 3, with 9 bases in between. Random-hexamer reverse transcription was applied to roughly 0.45 to 1 ug RNA. The amplification used immunoSEQ multiplex PCR on TCR beta CDR3; it spanned 54 Vbeta and 13 Jbeta. TCRdb itself ran the immunoSEQ multiplex PCR reads through MiXCR, one entry per CDR3 protein. The table lists fewer than 350,000 distinct CDR3 sequences, roughly 85% of them singletons.

This chain joins TRBV7-2 and TRBJ2-7, with D perhaps matching TRBD1 (5 bases). Material: CD8+ T cells from PBMCs. The clonotype originates from a human donor with multiple sclerosis. The CDR3 here is CASSFGQGYEQYF. CDR3 nucleotide sequence: TGTGCCAGCAGCTTCGGGCAGGGCTACGAGCAGTACTTC.